Sequencing of this TCR beta chain was carried out in a study of OX40 agonist ivuxolimab in advanced cancers. This clone was found once. Per germline, CDR1 SGDLS and CDR2 YYNGEE. With 4 bases clipped from V and 5 bases from J, the junction kept 9 bases outside the gene matches. The CDR3 sequence is 14 residues long. The protocol was immunoSEQ multiplex PCR, while the TCRdb copy is restricted to in-frame clones and leaves out a portion. The data hold roughly 63,000 clones, with roughly 89% observed a single time. Sequenced material: CD4+ or CD8+ T cells sorted from blood, taken in a trial of the OX40 agonist ivuxolimab. V usage is TRBV9 and J usage is TRBJ2-7; 7 bases line up with TRBD2. The receptor comes from an adult with an advanced solid tumor such as melanoma, head and neck, liver or kidney cancer. The CDR3 bases are TGTGCCAGCAGCCCTTGGGAGGGTCGGCACGAGCAGTACTTC. It specifies CASSPWEGRHEQYF. The complete variable domain, with remaining parts taken from reference TRBV9 and TRBJ2-7, reads DSGVTQTPKHLITATGQRVTLRCSPRSGDLSVYWYQQSLDQGLQFLIQYYNGEERAKGNILERFSAQQFPDLHSELNLSSLELGDSALYFCASSPWEGRHEQYFGPGTRLTVT.